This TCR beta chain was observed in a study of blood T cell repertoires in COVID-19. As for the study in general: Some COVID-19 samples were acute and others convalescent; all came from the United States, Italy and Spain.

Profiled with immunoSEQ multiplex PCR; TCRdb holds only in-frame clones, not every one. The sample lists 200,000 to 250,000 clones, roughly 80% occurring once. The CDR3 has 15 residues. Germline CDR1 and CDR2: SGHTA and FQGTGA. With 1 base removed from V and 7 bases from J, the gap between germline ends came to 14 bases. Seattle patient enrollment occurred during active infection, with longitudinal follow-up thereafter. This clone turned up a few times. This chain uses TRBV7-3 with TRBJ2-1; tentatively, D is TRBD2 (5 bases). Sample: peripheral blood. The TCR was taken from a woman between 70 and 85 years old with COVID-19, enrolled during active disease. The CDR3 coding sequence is TGTGCCAGCAGCTTAAGCGGGCAGCGAGCAAATGAGCAGTTCTTC. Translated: CASSLSGQRANEQFF.